This is a list of T cell receptor beta chains from one sample in a study of T cell responses to AZD1222 COVID-19 vaccine. Here immunoSEQ multiplex PCR was the method, and the copy in TCRdb shows in-frame clones only, minus some. The sample lists some 19,000 clones; approximately 86% were seen once. The material sequenced was peripheral blood, taken on day 0 of AZD1222 vaccination. These receptors all stem from an adult in good health. CDR3s leave out the opening cysteine and the closing phenylalanine or tryptophan. Fields, in order: V gene, CDR3 protein.

V: TRBV7-2; CDR3: ASSLVPSGTSYNEQF
V: TRBV27; CDR3: ASSPAYRGNEQF
V: TRBV7-2; CDR3: ASSSTGRIKTEAF
V: TRBV3-1/TRBV3-2; CDR3: ASSHIVGHRGELF
V: TRBV29-1; CDR3: SGTHSGTYEQY
V: TRBV10-2; CDR3: ASSEGHSGNTIY
V: TRBV12-3/TRBV12-4; CDR3: ASSLGGTGELF
V: TRBV5-4; CDR3: ASSSRTSGPPDTQY
V: TRBV6-6; CDR3: ASSPYMGDRAHYGYT
V: TRBV28; CDR3: ASRPGRRNEKLF
V: TRBV28; CDR3: ASSFWTGVTYEQY
V: TRBV7-9; CDR3: ASRISISQSGNGLEQF
V: TRBV7-6; CDR3: ASSLDGGSQPQH
V: TRBV5-8; CDR3: ASSRTGLEQY
V: TRBV7-9; CDR3: ASSLRGLGDEQF
V: TRBV6-1; CDR3: ASSEAQDTID